This TCR beta chain was captured in a study of beta chain features in type 1 diabetes. Since all of the isolated RNA was reverse transcribed, expressed TCRB transcripts were what got sequenced. Using immunoSEQ multiplex PCR, the repertoire was profiled, and TCRdb retains in-frame clones only, with some absent. The sample records some 290,000 clones, about 13% being singletons. Study-level points and caveats: Naive, central memory and Treg TCRB repertoires appeared more alike in patients than in healthy donors. Patients with Type 1 diabetes showed moderately but significantly shorter TCRB CDR3s in all four CD4+ subsets.

This clone was detected a few times. Its antigen remains unknown. The CDR3 is 16 amino acids. Trimming pared 4 bases from V and 3 bases from J, leaving 17 bases between. Germline loops: CDR1 SGHNT, CDR2 YYREEE (reference sequence). The source material was naive CD4+ T cells from blood. The J gene is TRBJ2-1, the V gene TRBV5-4, with D maybe TRBD1 (6 bases). This TCR was recovered from a young man with type 1 diabetes. Here the CDR3 reads CASSRGSGGDYNEQFF. In DNA form, the CDR3 reads TGTGCCAGCAGCAGGGGGTCTGGCGGAGACTACAATGAGCAGTTCTTC.